The clone carrying this T cell receptor (beta chain) was observed many times. Antigen: not known. TCRdb itself ran the 5' RACE reads through MiXCR, one entry per CDR3 protein. The table has roughly 160,000 distinct CDR3 sequences, over 10% seen once. This sample was taken from a study of T-cell memory formation after mild COVID-19. Points from the study as a whole: Several responding clones turned up in pre-infection memory, indicating that cross-reactive memory may have taken part. CD4+ contracting clones were mainly CM and EM; CD8+ ones, EMRA. Clones from the second wave (peaking day 37) had unconfirmed SARS-CoV-2 specificity. Day 15 to 85 contracting clones showed balanced CD4/CD8; day 15 to 37 expanders favored CD4+.

Germline assignment: CDR1 SSHAT and CDR2 FNYEAQ (reference sequence). This CDR3 spans 13 amino acids. Trimming took 4 bases from V and 5 from J, leaving 11 bases between them. The sequenced sample was PBMCs or a T cell subset sorted from them (not recorded which). The rearrangement uses TRBV7-7 and TRBJ2-5, with a tentative D call TRBD1 (6 bases). This clonotype was obtained from a man younger than 35 who had mild COVID-19 (a few samples of this study predate the infection). Cell type and time point are not known. As DNA, the CDR3 is TGTGCCAGCAGCTCCAGGGGTTCCGAGACCCAGTACTTC. Its translation: CASSSRGSETQYF. The complete variable domain, with remaining parts taken from reference TRBV7-7 and TRBJ2-5, reads GAGVSQSPRYKVTKRGQDVTLRCDPISSHATLYWYQQALGQGPEFLTYFNYEAQPDKSGLPSDRFSAERPEGSISTLTIQRTEQRDSAMYRCASSSRGSETQYFGPGTRLLVL.